The clone carrying this T cell receptor beta chain was detected ten times or more. The sample belongs to a study of Graves' ophthalmopathy and Graves' hyperthyroidism. RNA transcripts were the source from which TCR beta CDR3 regions were amplified. A first-round RT-PCR used HTBI primers, followed by a second-round multiplex PCR. TCRdb analysed the multiplex PCR reads with MiXCR anew, one entry per CDR3 protein. This table has 400,000 to 450,000 distinct CDR3 sequences, under 25% appearing once. Trimming cost V 4 bases and J 0 bases, with 7 bases left between them. The CDR3 extends over 14 amino acids. Germline assignment: CDR1 LNHNV and CDR2 YYDKDF (reference sequence).

Sequenced input: peripheral blood. V usage is TRBV15 and J usage is TRBJ1-3; unclear D gene. The receptor comes from a woman in her late teens or twenties with stable Graves' hyperthyroidism. DNA of the CDR3: TGTGCCACCAGCACGTACTCCTCTGGAAACACCATATATTTT. Encoded protein: CATSTYSSGNTIYF.